This T cell receptor beta chain is drawn from a study of blood T cells in healthy people across ages. Overall study: Per every two T cells, about one barcoded beta molecule was captured by template switching. Whole-study results and caveats: The study could not conclusively compare naive and antigen-experienced cells, given its unsorted PBMCs. Older age went with lower TCR beta diversity per million T cells, in a roughly linear way.

A word on this clonotype: Its antigen is currently unknown.

With each sample, at least 6 micrograms of total RNA were extracted. Per germline, CDR1 MNHEY and CDR2 SMNVEV (reference sequence). Trimming removed 7 bases from V and 5 bases from J, with 18 bases in between. The CDR3 is 14 residues long. Together with a sample-barcoded 5' primer, a J-beta primer mix was included in a second PCR lasting roughly 7 to 11 cycles. TCRdb itself ran the 5' RACE reads through MiXCR, one entry per CDR3 protein. This table holds approximately 690,000 distinct CDR3 sequences, 40% to 50% found once. Sequencing was carried out using blood. The V call is TRBV27, the J call TRBJ2-7; maybe TRBD1 (6 bases). This clonotype was obtained from a man at least 80 years old in good health. CDR3 coding DNA: TGTGCCAGCACCCCCTCGGGCAGGGGACACGAGCAGTACTTC. Translating gives CASTPSGRGHEQYF.